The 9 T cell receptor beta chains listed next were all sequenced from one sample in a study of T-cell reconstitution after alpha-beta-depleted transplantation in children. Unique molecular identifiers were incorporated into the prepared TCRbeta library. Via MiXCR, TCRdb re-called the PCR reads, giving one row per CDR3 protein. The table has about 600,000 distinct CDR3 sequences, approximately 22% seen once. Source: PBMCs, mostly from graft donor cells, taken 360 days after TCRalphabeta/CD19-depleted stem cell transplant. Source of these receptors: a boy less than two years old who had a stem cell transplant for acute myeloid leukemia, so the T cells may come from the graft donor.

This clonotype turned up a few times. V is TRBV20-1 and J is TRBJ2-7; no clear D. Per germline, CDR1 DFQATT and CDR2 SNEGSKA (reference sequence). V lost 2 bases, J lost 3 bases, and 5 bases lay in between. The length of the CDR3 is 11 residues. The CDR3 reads CSARWGYEQYV. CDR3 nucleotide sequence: TGCAGTGCTAGATGGGGCTACGAGCAGTACGTC.

The CDR3 nucleotides are TGTGCCAGCAGTCGAGCGGGGGTTGGCTACAATGAGCAGTTCTTC. Its protein is CASSRAGVGYNEQFF. This chain joins TRBV12-3 or TRBV12-4 and TRBJ2-1; 8 positions match TRBD2. V was pared by 5 bases and J by 3 bases, with 6 bases of the junction left unmatched. CDR3 length: 15 amino acids.

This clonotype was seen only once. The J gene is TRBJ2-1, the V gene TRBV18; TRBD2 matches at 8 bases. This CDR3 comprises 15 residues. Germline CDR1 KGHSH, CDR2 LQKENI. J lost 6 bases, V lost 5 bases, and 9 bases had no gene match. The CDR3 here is CASSSTSGSPNEQFF. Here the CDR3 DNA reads TGTGCCAGCTCATCTACTAGCGGATCACCCAATGAGCAGTTCTTC.

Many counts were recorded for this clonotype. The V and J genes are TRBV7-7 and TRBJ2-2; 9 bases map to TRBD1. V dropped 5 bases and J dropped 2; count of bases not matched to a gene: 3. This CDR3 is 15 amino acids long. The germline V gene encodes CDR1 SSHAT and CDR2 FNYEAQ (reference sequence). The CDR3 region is CASSPDRGNTGELFF. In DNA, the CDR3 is TGTGCCAGCAGCCCGGACAGGGGAAACACCGGGGAGCTGTTTTTT. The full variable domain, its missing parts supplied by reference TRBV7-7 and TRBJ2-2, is GAGVSQSPRYKVTKRGQDVTLRCDPISSHATLYWYQQALGQGPEFLTYFNYEAQPDKSGLPSDRFSAERPEGSISTLTIQRTEQRDSAMYRCASSPDRGNTGELFFGEGSRLTVL.

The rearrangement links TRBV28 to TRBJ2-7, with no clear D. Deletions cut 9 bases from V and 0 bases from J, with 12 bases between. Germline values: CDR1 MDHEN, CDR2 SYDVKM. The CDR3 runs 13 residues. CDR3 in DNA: TGTGCCAGTTGTCGGAGCATCTCCTACGAGCAGTACGTC. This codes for CASCRSISYEQYV.

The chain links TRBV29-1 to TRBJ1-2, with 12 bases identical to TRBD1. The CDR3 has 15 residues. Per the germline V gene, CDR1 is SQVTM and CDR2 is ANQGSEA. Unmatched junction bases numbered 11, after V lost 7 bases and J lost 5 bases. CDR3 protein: CSAARDRGPRYGYTF. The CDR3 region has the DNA TGCAGCGCCGCACGGGACAGGGGGCCTCGGTATGGCTACACCTTC.

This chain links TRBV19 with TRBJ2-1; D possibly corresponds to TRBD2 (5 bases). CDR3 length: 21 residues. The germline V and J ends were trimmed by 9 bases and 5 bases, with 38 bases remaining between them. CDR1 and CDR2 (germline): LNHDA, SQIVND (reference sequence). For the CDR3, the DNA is TGTGCCAGCCGCCTCGGTCCTTGGACCAAACTCGGGGAAGTAAGCCACAATGAGCAGTTCTTC. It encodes CASRLGPWTKLGEVSHNEQFF.

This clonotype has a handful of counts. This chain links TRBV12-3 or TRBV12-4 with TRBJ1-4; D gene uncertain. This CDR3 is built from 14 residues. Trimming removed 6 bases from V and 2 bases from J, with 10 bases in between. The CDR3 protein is CASSLAGTNEKLFF. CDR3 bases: TGTGCCAGCAGCTTGGCGGGGACTAATGAAAAACTGTTTTTT.

The CDR3 coding sequence is TGTGCCAGCAGCCTTCAGACAGGTTATGGCTACACCTTC. Encoded protein: CASSLQTGYGYTF. V and J are TRBV7-9 and TRBJ1-2, with D possibly matching TRBD1 (6 bases). In germline, CDR1 is SEHNR, CDR2 FQNEAQ (reference sequence). This CDR3 has 13 residues. The ends were cut back, 5 bases at V and 5 bases at J, with 12 bases in the middle.